What follows describes a single T cell receptor (beta chain). This clonotype was detected only a few times. The target of this receptor is not known. No quality values exist for individual bases; no much larger clone is one base distant. The CDR3 runs 16 amino acids, cysteine and phenylalanine included. Here the CDR3 DNA is all that survives: 48 bases in frame from base 1. Trimming costs V 4 bases and J 5 bases, and their ends lie 20 bases apart. The germline V gene (reference sequence) supplies CDR1 SEHNR and CDR2 FQNEAQ. The sample comes from a study of T cell repertoires in cytomegalovirus infection (dated by TCRdb to about 2019). In terms of the full investigation: Recently identified HLA-C-restricted CMV epitopes, whose presentation resists viral immunomodulation, were targeted by peptide stimulations together with well-studied HLA-B-restricted epitopes. Donor HLA type was relevant to the analysis, because carriage of CMV infection together with the matching HLA type was indicated by public TCR beta signatures. Results and caveats for the whole study, not just this receptor: In the ex vivo response, HLA-C-restricted CMV-specific TCR beta clonotypes were dominant, and in two of eight donors the single most frequent clonotype came from this HLA-C-restricted group. Cumulative frequency of public TCR beta family members discriminated carriers of CMV infection plus the relevant HLA type in this cohort and an independent approximately 350-donor cohort.

The treatment or condition label corresponds to: in vitro stimulation with specific CMV peptide epitopes to enrich CMV-specific T cells. Sequencing took place on an Illumina HiSeq 1500. TCRdb reworked the public reads: Q25 trimming with fastp, MiXCR clone assembly, productive beta chains retained. Every entry covers one CDR3 protein and lists the most common genes and DNA from its rows. The sample records 550,000 to 850,000 distinct CDR3 sequences, roughly a third of which are singletons. The top ten clones comprise roughly 18% of the sample. Sequencing was performed on cultured PBMCs, taken from culture after CMV antigen stimulation. The sequence was collected from a human donor in good health (CMV status not recorded). Some clones in this sample may be carry-over from other donors' samples. This chain is built from TRBV7-9 and TRBJ1-1; the D gene is perhaps TRBD1, from 5 matching bases. The CDR3 reads CASSSVTQGLRTEAFF. The base sequence is TGTGCCAGCAGCTCCGTCACGCAGGGTTTGAGGACTGAAGCTTTCTTT.